What follows describes a single T cell receptor beta chain. One junction end disagrees with the germline gene, perhaps due to a read error. The CDR3 goes on 3 residues after the read ends, and that part is filled in from the germline J gene. This entry belongs to a study of T cells in women clearing cervical HPV infection. Study-level information: Cases' blood sampling followed lesion detection by median approximately 150 days (90 to 200).

CDR1 LNHDA and CDR2 SQIVND come from the germline V gene (reference sequence). This CDR3 spans 14 amino acids. Only in-frame clones appear in the TCRdb table, and some are missing; sequencing was by immunoSEQ multiplex PCR. This sample's table has 25,000 to 30,000 clones. The chain has TRBV19 and TRBJ1-5; unclear D gene. The source of this sequence is a woman between 18 and 70 years old with a cervical HPV16 infection that either progressed to CIN3+ or cleared (not recorded which). Sequencing used blood buffy coat. Partial CDR3 DNA: TGTGCCAGTAGTAGAGAGGGTAGCTATCAGCCC. Translating it yields CASSREGSYQP. The CDR3 in full is CASSREGSYQPQHF. The variable domain in full, with the rest retrieved from reference TRBV19 and TRBJ1-5, is DGGITQSPKYLFRKEGQNVTLSCEQNLNHDAMYWYRQDPGQGLRLIYYSQIVNDFQKGDIAEGYSVSREKKESFPLTVTSAQKNPTAFYLCASSREGSYQPQHFGDGTRLSIL.